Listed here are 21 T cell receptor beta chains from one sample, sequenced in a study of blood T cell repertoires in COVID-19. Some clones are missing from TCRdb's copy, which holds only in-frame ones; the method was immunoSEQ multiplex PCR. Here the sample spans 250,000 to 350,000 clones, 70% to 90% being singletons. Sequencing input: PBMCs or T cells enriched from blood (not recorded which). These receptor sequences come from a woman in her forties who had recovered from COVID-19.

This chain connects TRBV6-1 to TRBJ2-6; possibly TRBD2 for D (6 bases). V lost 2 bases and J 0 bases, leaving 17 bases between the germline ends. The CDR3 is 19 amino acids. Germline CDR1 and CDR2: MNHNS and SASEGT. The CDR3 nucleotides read TGTGCCAGCAGTGAACCCCTGGGAGGTCGCCCCTCTGGGGCCAACGTCCTGACTTTC. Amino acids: CASSEPLGGRPSGANVLTF.

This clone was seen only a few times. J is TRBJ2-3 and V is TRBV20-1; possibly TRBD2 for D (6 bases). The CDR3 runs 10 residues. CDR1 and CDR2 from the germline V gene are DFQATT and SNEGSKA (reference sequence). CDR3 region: CSGGSYTQYF. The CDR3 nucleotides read TGCAGCGGGGGTTCTTATACGCAGTATTTT.

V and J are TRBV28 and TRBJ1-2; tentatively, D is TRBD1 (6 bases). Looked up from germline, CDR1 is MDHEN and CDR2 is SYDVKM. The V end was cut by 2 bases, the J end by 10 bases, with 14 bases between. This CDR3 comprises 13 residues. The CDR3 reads CASSLTGEGDYTF. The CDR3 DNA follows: TGTGCCAGCAGTTTAACAGGCGAGGGGGACTACACCTTC.

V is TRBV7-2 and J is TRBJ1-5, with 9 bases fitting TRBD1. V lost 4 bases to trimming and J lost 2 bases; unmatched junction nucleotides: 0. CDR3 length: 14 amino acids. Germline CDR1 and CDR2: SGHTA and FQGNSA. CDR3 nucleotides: TGTGCCAGCAGCTGGACAGGGGGCAATCAGCCCCAGCATTTT. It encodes CASSWTGGNQPQHF. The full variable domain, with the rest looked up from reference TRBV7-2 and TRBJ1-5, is GAGVSQSPSNKVTEKGKDVELRCDPISGHTALYWYRQSLGQGLEFLIYFQGNSAPDKSGLPSDRFSAERTGGSVSTLTIQRTQQEDSAVYLCASSWTGGNQPQHFGDGTRLSIL.

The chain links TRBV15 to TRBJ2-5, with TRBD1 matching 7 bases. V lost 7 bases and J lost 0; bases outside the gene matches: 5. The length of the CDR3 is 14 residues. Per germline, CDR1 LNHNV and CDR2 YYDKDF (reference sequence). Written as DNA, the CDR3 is TGTGCCACCACTACAGGGGATTACCAAGAGACCCAGTACTTC. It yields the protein CATTTGDYQETQYF.

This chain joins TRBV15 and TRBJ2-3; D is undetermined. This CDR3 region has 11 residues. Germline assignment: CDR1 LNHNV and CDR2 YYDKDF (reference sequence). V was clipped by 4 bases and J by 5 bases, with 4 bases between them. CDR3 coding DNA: TGTGCCACCAGCATCCGAGATACGCAGTATTTT. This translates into CATSIRDTQYF.

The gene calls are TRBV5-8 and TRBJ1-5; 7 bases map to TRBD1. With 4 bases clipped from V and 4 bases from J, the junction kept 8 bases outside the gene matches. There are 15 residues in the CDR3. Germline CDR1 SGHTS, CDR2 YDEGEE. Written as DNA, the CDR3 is TGTGCCAGCAGCGGGGGACAGCATGAAAATCAGCCCCAGCATTTT. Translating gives CASSGGQHENQPQHF.

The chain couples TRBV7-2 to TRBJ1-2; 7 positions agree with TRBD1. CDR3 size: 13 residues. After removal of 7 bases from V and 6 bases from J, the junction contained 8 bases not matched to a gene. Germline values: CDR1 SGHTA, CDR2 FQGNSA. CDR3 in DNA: TGTGCCAGCAACGTAGGGGGCGCTGATGGCTACACCTTC. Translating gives CASNVGGADGYTF. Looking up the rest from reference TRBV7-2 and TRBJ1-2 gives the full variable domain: GAGVSQSPSNKVTEKGKDVELRCDPISGHTALYWYRQSLGQGLEFLIYFQGNSAPDKSGLPSDRFSAERTGGSVSTLTIQRTQQEDSAVYLCASNVGGADGYTFGSGTRLTVV.

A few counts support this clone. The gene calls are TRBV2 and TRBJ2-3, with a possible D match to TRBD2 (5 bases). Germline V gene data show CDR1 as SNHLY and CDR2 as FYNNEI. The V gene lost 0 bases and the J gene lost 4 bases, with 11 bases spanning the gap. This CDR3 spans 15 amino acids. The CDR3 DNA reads TGTGCCAGCAGTGAAGCGCAGCAGAGGGCAGATACGCAGTATTTT. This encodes CASSEAQQRADTQYF.

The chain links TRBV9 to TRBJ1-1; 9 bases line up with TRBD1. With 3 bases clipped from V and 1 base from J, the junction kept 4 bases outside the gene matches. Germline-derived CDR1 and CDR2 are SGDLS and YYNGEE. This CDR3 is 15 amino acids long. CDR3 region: CASSARQGGNTEAFF. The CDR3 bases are TGTGCCAGCAGCGCTAGACAGGGGGGGAACACTGAAGCTTTCTTT.

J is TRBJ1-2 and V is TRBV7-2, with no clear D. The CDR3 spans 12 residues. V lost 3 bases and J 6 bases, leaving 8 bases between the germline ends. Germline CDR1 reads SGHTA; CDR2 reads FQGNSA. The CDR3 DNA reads TGTGCCAGCAGCTTCCCACACAATGGCTACACCTTC. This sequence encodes CASSFPHNGYTF. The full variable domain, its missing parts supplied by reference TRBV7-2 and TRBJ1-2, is GAGVSQSPSNKVTEKGKDVELRCDPISGHTALYWYRQSLGQGLEFLIYFQGNSAPDKSGLPSDRFSAERTGGSVSTLTIQRTQQEDSAVYLCASSFPHNGYTFGSGTRLTVV.

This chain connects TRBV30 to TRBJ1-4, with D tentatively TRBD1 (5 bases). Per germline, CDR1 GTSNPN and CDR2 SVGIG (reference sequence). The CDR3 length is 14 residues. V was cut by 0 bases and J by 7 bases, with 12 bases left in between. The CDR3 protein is CAWSVFWDSEKLFF. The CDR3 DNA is TGTGCCTGGAGTGTATTTTGGGACTCTGAAAAACTGTTTTTT.

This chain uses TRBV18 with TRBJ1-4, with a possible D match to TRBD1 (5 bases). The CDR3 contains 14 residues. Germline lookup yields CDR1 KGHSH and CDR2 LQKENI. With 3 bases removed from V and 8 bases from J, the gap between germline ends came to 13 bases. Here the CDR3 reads CASSPVSRGEKLFF. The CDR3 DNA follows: TGTGCCAGCTCACCCGTCTCCCGGGGGGAAAAACTGTTTTTT. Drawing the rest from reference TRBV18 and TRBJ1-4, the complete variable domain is NAGVMQNPRHLVRRRGQEARLRCSPMKGHSHVYWYRQLPEEGLKFMVYLQKENIIDESGMPKERFSAEFPKEGPSILRIQQVVRGDSAAYFCASSPVSRGEKLFFGSGTQLSVL.

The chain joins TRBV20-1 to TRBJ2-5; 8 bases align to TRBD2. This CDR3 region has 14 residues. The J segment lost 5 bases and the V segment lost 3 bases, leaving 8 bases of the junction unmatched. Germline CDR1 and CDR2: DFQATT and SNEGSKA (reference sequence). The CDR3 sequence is CSASGGTSLETQYF. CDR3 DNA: TGCAGTGCTAGTGGGGGGACTAGTTTGGAGACCCAGTACTTC.

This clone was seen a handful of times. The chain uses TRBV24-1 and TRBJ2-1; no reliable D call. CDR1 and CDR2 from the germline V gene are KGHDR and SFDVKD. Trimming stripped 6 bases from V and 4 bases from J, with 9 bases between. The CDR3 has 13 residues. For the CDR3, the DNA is TGTGCCACCAGTCAGCCAGGATACAATGAGCAGTTCTTC. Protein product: CATSQPGYNEQFF.

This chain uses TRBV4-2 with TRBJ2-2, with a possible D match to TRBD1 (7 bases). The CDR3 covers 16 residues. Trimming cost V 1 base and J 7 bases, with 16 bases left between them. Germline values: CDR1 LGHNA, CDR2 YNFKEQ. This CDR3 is CASSQGQGGNGGELFF. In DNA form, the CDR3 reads TGTGCCAGCAGCCAAGGACAGGGCGGGAATGGCGGGGAGCTGTTTTTT.

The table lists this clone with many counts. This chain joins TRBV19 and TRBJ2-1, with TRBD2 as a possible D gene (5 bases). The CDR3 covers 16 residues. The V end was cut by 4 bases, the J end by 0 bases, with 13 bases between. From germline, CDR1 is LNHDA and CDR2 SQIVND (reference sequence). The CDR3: CASSTDSAGSYNEQFF. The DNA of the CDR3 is TGTGCCAGTAGTACCGACTCTGCGGGCTCCTACAATGAGCAGTTCTTC.

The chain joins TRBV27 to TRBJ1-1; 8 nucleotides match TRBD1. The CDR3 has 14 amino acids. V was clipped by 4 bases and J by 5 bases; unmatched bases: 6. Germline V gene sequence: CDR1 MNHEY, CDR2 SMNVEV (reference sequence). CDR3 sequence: CASSSRTGRTEAFF. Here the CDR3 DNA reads TGTGCCAGCAGTTCGCGGACAGGGAGGACTGAAGCTTTCTTT.

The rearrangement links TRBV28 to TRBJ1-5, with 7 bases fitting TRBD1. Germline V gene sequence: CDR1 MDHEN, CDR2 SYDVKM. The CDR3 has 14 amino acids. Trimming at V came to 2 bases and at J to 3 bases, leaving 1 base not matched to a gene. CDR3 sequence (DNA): TGTGCCAGCAGTTTAGGACAGGACAATCAGCCCCAGCATTTT. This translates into CASSLGQDNQPQHF. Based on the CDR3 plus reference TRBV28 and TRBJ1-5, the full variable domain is DVKVTQSSRYLVKRTGEKVFLECVQDMDHENMFWYRQDPGLGLRLIYFSYDVKMKEKGDIPEGYSVSREKKERFSLILESASTNQTSMYLCASSLGQDNQPQHFGDGTRLSIL.

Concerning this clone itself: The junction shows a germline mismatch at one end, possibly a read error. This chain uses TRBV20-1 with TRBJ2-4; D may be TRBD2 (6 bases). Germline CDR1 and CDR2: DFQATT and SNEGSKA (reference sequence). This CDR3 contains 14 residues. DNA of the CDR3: TGCAGTGCTAGTCTTTCCGGGACTGCCGACCCACGGGCCTTC. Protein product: CSASLSGTADPRAF.

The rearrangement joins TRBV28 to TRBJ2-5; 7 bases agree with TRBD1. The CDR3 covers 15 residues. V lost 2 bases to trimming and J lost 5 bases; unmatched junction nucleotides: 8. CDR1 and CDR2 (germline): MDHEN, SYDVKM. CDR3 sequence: CASSLGDSLGETQYF. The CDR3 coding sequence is TGTGCCAGCAGTTTAGGGGACAGTCTGGGGGAGACCCAGTACTTC.